What follows is one T cell receptor (beta chain) and its context. Its antigen specificity is not known. The sample holds no much larger clone one base away, and base qualities are not on file. A MiSeq instrument was used for deep resolution sequencing, which targeted depths ranging from 1 in 1 million up to 1 in 200,000 T cells, with coverage averaging 10x for each clonotype. TCR beta libraries were generated with the immunoSEQ hsTCRB Kit. As for the original processing: ImmunoSEQ Data Assistant and ImmunoSEQ Analyzer were used for data analysis, and V, D and J genes were assigned according to IMGT definitions. Clonality, with values ranging from 0 to 1, was calculated as one minus the normalized Shannon entropy of productive rearrangement frequencies. Only overrepresented clonotypes making up at least 0.05% of each patient's repertoire were included in the public clonotype analysis. Thirteen age-matched healthy donor repertoires from immuneACCESS were used as controls for clonality. This immuneACCESS table, as held by TCRdb, lists in-frame sequences with V and J called but not all clones. Of the missing ones, under half trace to an unresolved V gene in checked studies; the others have no known cause. V and J calls and clone size are copied from that table; D and trimming were computed from the DNA. Across this sample there are over 95,000 clones, with 58% seen only once. About 40% of the sample rests with the top ten.

Taken from cysteine to phenylalanine, the CDR3 has 14 residues. Kept here is only the CDR3 DNA, which spans 42 bases and is read in frame from base 1. Trimmed from V: 9 bases; trimmed from J: 3 bases; junction bases lacking a gene match: 8. As encoded in the germline V gene (reference sequence), CDR1 is MNHEY while CDR2 is SMNVEV. The sample originates from a study of cytotoxic CD8 clonotypes in ibrutinib-treated CLL (dated by TCRdb to 2020 to 2022). Turning to the overall study: The cohort had 11 relapsed/refractory and around 14 treatment-naive patients; fewer than 18 were IGHV unmutated. Cryopreserved peripheral blood mononuclear cells were obtained before treatment, at response, and at either sustained remission or disease progression. All remission and progressive disease samples were collected while patients were still receiving ibrutinib. An average of roughly 250,000 productive templates and approximately 91,000 productive rearrangements was obtained per sample. Samples at response were collected after a median of roughly 13 months of treatment, with a range of about 6 to 36 months. Partial responses were observed in roughly 24 patients and complete responses in 2; after a median follow-up of roughly 72 months, remission was maintained in approximately 14 patients and progression was observed in approximately 12. Of the 70 to 90 people in the trial, roughly 27 had longitudinal samples available.

Overall study outcomes, separate from this receptor: At baseline, clonality was higher than in age-matched healthy donors and showed a strong correlation with circulating CD8+ T-cell counts. Sustained-remission and progressing patients did not have matched sampling times, and lymph node repertoires were not examined. Clonality increased at ibrutinib response, stayed stable in sustained remission, and fell back toward baseline at progression. Public clonotypes were found to be uncommon and were observed to contract or remain stable during treatment; the increase in clonality was shown to reflect expansion of private clonotypes at ibrutinib response.

Read against the paper, the sample's time point label means: around 25 months on ibrutinib. For TCR beta library preparation, approximately 1.8 micrograms of genomic DNA was extracted from cryopreserved PBMCs. Longitudinal blood samples from CLL patients receiving ibrutinib monotherapy were subjected to high-throughput TCR beta sequencing. The patients took part in an open-label, single-center phase 2 trial of ibrutinib monotherapy. The origin of this receptor is a human donor with chronic lymphocytic leukemia. Specimen: PBMCs, collected after 24 months of ibrutinib treatment. The chain links TRBV27 with TRBJ2-7; TRBD1 lines up with 10 middle nucleotides. The encoded CDR3 is CASSERTGGYEQYF. The DNA is as follows: TGTGCCAGTTCGGAGAGGACAGGGGGCTACGAGCAGTACTTC.